This TCR beta chain is drawn from a study of T cells expressing NK-cell markers. Study information: CD3+CD56+NKG2C+, CD3+CD56+NKG2C- and CD3+CD56-NKG2C+ T cells, once sorted, supplied the TCR beta repertoires. HCMV seropositivity characterized seven of the eight sequenced donors, and seronegativity one.

This CDR3 is 13 amino acids long. Germline CDR1 and CDR2: SQVTM and ANQGSEA. TCRdb reprocessed the 5' RACE reads, keeping one entry per CDR3 protein, no DNA. In all, the sample yields approximately 550,000 distinct CDR3 sequences. The chain combines TRBV29-1 with TRBJ2-7. Input material: blood T cells: a sorted CD56 or NKG2C T cell subset, CD4+ or CD8+ T cells, or bulk PBMC T cells (not recorded which). The TCR originated in a man aged 18 to 30 in good health. The CDR3 sequence is CSVYGHASYEQYF.